This TCR beta chain was identified in a study of CD8+CD57+ T cells in acquired aplastic anemia (dated by TCRdb to 2017 to 2018). For the wider study: On average, sorted CD4+ and CD8+ cells yielded around 3.5 ug of extracted DNA, with a range of about 0.18 to 27.4 ug. CD8+CD57+ expansion was defined as a frequency above the mean frequency observed in healthy subjects. General study outcomes and caveats: Roughly 30 CD8+ CDR3 sequences were found to be shared between patients and controls, but these sequences appeared to be highly expressed in patients and within the immunodominant clones of the patients. No significant difference in CD8+ Simpson's diversity was found between patients and healthy controls (P=0.060).

Expansion of CD8+CD57+ cells had been shown by flow cytometry in the patients chosen for sequencing. Every patient had severe acquired aplastic anemia, diagnosed using the International Study of Aplastic Anemia and Agranulocytosis and Camitta criteria. No therapy had been received by the patients at the time of blood sampling. In this study, sorted CD4+ and CD8+ T cells from the blood of healthy subjects and of severe aplastic anemia patients had their TCR repertoires deep-sequenced. Patients were enrolled under clinicaltrials.gov protocols 00001620, 01623167, 00001397, 00071045, 00081523 and 00961064 in the USA. Ficoll-Paque density gradient centrifugation was used to isolate peripheral blood mononuclear cells. Before DNA extraction, CD4+ and CD8+ T cells were sorted by FACS or by magnetic beads. With respect to this clonotype: What antigen it recognizes has not been identified. Per-base qualities were not stored, and no clone one base away is much larger.

Inclusive of the bounding cysteine and phenylalanine, the CDR3 is 15 residues long. Here the CDR3 DNA is all that survives: 45 bases in frame from base 1. V is reduced by 3 bases and J by 14 bases, leaving a spacing of 25 bases between them. CDR1 and CDR2, looked up from the germline V gene (reference sequence), are SEHNR and FQNEAQ. TCR beta VDJ combination and CDR3 sequence profiling used genomic DNA as the template. TCR repertoire sequencing was run on an Illumina HiSeq 2000. On the authors' methods: TRBV/TRBJ rearrangement plots, CDR3 size and DJ length profiles, and Simpson's diversity index were used to assess repertoires. The immunodominant clone was defined as the most abundant DNA sequence in deep sequencing data. CDR3 amino acid sequences were screened for sharing across subjects and were compared with published repertoires and the VDJdb database. Starting from the raw public reads, TCRdb applied fastp trimming at Q25, assembled clones with MiXCR and retained in-frame beta chains. All rows with the same CDR3 protein become a single entry with the most common DNA and genes. TCRdb's processing, not the authors', yielded these V and J calls. This sample holds approximately 250,000 distinct CDR3 sequences; 70% to 85% were observed only once. In total, the top ten clones hold around 40% of the sample.

Rearrangement joined TRBV7-9 to TRBJ1-1; the D gene is perhaps TRBD1, from 5 matching bases. Sequencing input: sorted CD4+, CD8+, or CD8+CD57+ T cells (not recorded which) from PBMCs. The TCR was taken from a human donor with aplastic anemia. Here is the DNA: TGTGCCAGCAGCTTTCAAAGAAGCGGGGGTACTACAACGTTCTTT. Its protein product is CASSFQRSGGTTTFF.